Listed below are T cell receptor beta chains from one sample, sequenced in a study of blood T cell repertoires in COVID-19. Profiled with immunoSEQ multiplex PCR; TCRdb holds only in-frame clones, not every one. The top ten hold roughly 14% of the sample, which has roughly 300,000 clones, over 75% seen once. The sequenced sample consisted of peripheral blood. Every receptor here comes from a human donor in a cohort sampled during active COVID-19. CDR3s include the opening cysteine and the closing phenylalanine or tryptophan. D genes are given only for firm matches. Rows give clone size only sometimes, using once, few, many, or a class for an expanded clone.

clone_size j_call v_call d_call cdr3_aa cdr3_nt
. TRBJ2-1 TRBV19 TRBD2 CASQPQAGLAGGWHEQFF TGTGCCAGTCAACCCCAGGCGGGGCTAGCGGGAGGGTGGCATGAGCAGTTCTTC
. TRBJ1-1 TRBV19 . CASSPAVGGTEAFF TGTGCCAGTAGTCCCGCCGTGGGGGGCACTGAAGCTTTCTTT
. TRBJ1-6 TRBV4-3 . CASSQQDAGGYSPLHF TGCGCCAGCAGCCAGCAGGACGCAGGAGGTTATTCACCCCTCCACTTT
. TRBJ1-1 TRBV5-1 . CASSRGQQNTEAFF TGCGCCAGCAGCCGAGGACAGCAGAACACTGAAGCTTTCTTT
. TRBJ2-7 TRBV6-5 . CASSYKRSYEQYF TGTGCCAGCAGTTACAAGCGGTCCTACGAGCAGTACTTC
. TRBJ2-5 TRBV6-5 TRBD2 CASRAGTRETQYF TGTGCCAGCAGAGCCGGGACTAGAGAGACCCAGTACTTC
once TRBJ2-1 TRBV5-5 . CASSPGGGLYNEQFF TGTGCCAGCAGCCCTGGAGGGGGCTTATACAATGAGCAGTTCTTC
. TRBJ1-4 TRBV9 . CASSPQDGEKLFF TGTGCCAGCAGCCCCCAGGATGGCGAAAAACTGTTTTTT
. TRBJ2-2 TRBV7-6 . CASSRPGQMNTGELFF TGTGCCAGCAGCCGCCCCGGACAGATGAACACCGGGGAGCTGTTTTTT
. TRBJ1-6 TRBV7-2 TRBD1 CASSTGGNSPLHF TGTGCCAGCAGCACAGGGGGAAATTCACCCCTCCACTTT
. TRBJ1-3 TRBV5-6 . CASSSTGTSGNTIYF TGTGCCAGCAGCAGCACAGGGACCTCTGGAAACACCATATATTTT
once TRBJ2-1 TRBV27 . CASKIPQQGEQFF TGTGCCAGCAAAATCCCTCAACAGGGTGAGCAGTTCTTC
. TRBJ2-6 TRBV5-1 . CASTRGAGANVLTF TGCGCCAGCACCAGGGGGGCTGGGGCCAACGTCCTGACTTTC